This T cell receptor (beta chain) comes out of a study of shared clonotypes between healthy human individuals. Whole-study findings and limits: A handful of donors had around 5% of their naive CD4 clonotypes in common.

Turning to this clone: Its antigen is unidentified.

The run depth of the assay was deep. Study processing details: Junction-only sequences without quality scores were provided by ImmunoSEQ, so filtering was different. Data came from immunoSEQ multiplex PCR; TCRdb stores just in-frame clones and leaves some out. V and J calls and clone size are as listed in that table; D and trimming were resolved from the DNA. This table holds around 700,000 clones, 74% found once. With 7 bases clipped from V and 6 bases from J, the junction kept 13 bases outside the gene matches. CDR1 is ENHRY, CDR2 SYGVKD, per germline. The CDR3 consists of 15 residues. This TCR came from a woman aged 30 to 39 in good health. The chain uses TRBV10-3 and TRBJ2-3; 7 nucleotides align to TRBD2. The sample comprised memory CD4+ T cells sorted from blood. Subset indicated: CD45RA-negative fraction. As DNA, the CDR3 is TGTGCCATCACCGAAGCGGATGGGAGGGCCGATACGCAGTATTTT. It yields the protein CAITEADGRADTQYF.